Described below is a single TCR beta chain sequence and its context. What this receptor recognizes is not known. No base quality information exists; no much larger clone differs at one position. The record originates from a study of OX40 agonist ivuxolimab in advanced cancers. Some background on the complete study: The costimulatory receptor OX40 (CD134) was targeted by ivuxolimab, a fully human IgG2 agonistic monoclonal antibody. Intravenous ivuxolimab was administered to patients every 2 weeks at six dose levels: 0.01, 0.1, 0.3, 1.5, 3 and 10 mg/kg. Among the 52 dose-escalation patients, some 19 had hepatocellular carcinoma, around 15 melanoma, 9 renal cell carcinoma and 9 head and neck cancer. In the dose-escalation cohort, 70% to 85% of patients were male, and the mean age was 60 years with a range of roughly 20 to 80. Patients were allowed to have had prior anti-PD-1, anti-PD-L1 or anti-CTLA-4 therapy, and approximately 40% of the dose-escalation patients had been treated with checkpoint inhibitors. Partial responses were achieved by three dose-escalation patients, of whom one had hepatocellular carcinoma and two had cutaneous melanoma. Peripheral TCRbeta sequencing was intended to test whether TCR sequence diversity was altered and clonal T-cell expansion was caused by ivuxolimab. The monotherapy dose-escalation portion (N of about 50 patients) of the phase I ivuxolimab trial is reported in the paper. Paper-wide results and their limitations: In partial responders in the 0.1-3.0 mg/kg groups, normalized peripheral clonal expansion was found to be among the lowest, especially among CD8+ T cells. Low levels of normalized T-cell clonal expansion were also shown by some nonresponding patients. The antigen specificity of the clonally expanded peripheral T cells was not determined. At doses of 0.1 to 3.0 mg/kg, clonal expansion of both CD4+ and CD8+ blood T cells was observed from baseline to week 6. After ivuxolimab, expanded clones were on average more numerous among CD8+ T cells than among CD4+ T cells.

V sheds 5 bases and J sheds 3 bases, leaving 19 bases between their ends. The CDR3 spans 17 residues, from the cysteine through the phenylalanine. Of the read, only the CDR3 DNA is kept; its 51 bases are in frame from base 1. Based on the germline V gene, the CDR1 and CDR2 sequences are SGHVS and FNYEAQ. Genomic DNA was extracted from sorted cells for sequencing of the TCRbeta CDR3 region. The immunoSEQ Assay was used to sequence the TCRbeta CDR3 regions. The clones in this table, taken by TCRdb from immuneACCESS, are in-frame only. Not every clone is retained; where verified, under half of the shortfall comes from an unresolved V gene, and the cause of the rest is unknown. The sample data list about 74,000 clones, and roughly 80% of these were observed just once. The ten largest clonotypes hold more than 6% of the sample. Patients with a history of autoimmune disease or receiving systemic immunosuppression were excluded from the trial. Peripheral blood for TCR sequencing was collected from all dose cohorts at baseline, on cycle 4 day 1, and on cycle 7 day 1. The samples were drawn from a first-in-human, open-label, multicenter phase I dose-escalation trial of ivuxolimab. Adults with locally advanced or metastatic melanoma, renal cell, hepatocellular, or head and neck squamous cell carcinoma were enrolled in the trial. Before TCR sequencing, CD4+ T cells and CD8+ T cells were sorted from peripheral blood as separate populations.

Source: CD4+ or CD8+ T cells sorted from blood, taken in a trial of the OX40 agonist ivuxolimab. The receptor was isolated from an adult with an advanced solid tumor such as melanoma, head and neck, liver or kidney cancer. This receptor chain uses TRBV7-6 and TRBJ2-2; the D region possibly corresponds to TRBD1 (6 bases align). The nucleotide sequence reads TGTGCCAGCAGCGAATCTCGAGGGACACTTTACACCGGGGAGCTGTTTTTT. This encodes CASSESRGTLYTGELFF.